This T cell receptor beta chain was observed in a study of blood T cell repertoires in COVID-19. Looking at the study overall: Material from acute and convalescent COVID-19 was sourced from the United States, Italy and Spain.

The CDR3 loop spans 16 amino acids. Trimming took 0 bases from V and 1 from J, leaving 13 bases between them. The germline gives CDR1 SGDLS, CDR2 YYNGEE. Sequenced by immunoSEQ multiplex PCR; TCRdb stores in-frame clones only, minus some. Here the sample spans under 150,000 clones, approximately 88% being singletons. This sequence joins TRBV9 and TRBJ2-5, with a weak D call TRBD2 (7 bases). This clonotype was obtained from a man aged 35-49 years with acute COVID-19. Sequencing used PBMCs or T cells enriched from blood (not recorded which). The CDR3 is CASSVELRGAQETQYF. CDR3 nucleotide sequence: TGTGCCAGCAGCGTAGAACTCCGGGGGGCCCAAGAGACCCAGTACTTC.